These T cell receptor beta chains were read from a single sample in a study of blood T cell repertoires in COVID-19. Using immunoSEQ multiplex PCR, the repertoire was profiled, and TCRdb retains in-frame clones only, with some absent. The sample carries under 200,000 clones, 88% recorded once. Sequenced material: peripheral blood. These receptors all stem from a middle-aged man with active or convalescent COVID-19. Each CDR3 is given with its conserved first and last residue. A D gene is named only where the DNA matches it firmly. Rows give clone size only sometimes, using once, few, many, or a class for an expanded clone.

D gene	V gene	clone size	J gene	CDR3 protein	CDR3 DNA
TRBD1	TRBV7-9	few	TRBJ1-2	CASSFPGTGEGYTF	TGTGCCAGCAGCTTCCCCGGTACAGGGGAAGGCTACACCTTC
TRBD1	TRBV3-1/TRBV3-2	.	TRBJ1-5	CASSLDRGQPQHF	TGTGCCAGCAGCCTGGACAGGGGTCAGCCCCAGCATTTT
TRBD1	TRBV2	.	TRBJ1-5	CASSRQGQGNVQPQHF	TGTGCCAGCAGTCGCCAGGGACAGGGGAATGTTCAGCCCCAGCATTTT
TRBD1	TRBV29-1	.	TRBJ1-1	CSVAPQGWDTEAFF	TGCAGCGTGGCACCACAGGGGTGGGACACTGAAGCTTTCTTT
.	TRBV3-1/TRBV3-2	once	TRBJ1-5	CASSQANNQPQHF	TGTGCCAGCAGCCAAGCCAACAATCAGCCCCAGCATTTT
.	TRBV5-1	.	TRBJ2-7	CASTRGTAYEQYF	TGCGCCAGCACTCGGGGGACAGCCTACGAGCAGTACTTC
.	TRBV5-1	once	TRBJ1-2	CASSLGQQTNYGYTF	TGCGCCAGCAGCTTGGGACAGCAAACTAACTATGGCTACACCTTC
TRBD2	TRBV7-8	.	TRBJ2-2	CASSLIGAGAADTGELFF	TGTGCCAGCAGCTTAATAGGAGCGGGAGCGGCGGACACCGGGGAGCTGTTTTTT
.	TRBV19	.	TRBJ1-5	CASSKGGAGQPQHF	TGTGCCAGTAGTAAAGGGGGGGCCGGTCAGCCCCAGCATTTT
TRBD2	TRBV27	.	TRBJ2-2	CASSVRGWNTGELFF	TGTGCCAGCAGTGTGCGGGGGTGGAACACCGGGGAGCTGTTTTTT
.	TRBV6-6	.	TRBJ2-7	CASSQTGSYEQYF	TGTGCCAGCAGTCAAACGGGGAGTTACGAGCAGTACTTC
TRBD1	TRBV19	.	TRBJ1-6	CASSIGGQGDVNSPLHF	TGTGCCAGTAGTATAGGTGGGCAGGGGGACGTGAATTCACCCCTCCACTTT
.	TRBV7-8	.	TRBJ1-4	CASSSYQGGGDEKLFF	TGTGCCAGCAGCTCCTACCAGGGTGGCGGGGATGAAAAACTGTTTTTT
.	TRBV15	.	TRBJ1-2	CATTGGGSPGYTF	TGTGCCACTACCGGGGGGGGGTCCCCTGGCTACACCTTC
.	TRBV19	.	TRBJ2-1	CASSIAGHGRGNEQFF	TGTGCCAGTAGTATAGCCGGCCACGGGAGAGGTAATGAGCAGTTCTTC
TRBD1	TRBV7-9	.	TRBJ2-1	CASSLRDRDPGEQFF	TGTGCCAGCAGCTTACGGGACAGGGACCCTGGGGAGCAGTTCTTC
.	TRBV6-5	.	TRBJ1-1	CASRVGDTEAFF	TGTGCCAGCAGGGTCGGGGATACTGAAGCTTTCTTT
TRBD1	TRBV5-4	.	TRBJ1-1	CASSPETGKNTEAFF	TGTGCCAGCAGCCCAGAGACAGGGAAGAACACTGAAGCTTTCTTT
TRBD2	TRBV2	.	TRBJ2-5	CASSVASGWEETQYF	TGTGCCAGCAGTGTGGCTAGCGGGTGGGAAGAGACCCAGTACTTC
TRBD1	TRBV7-9	.	TRBJ2-7	CASSRRQGSSYEQYF	TGTGCCAGCAGCCGGCGACAGGGTAGCTCGTACGAGCAGTACTTC
TRBD2	TRBV6-2/TRBV6-3	.	TRBJ2-5	CASSYLPGASGGPGETQYF	TGTGCCAGCAGTTACTTACCCGGCGCTAGCGGGGGGCCCGGAGAGACCCAGTACTTC
TRBD2	TRBV11-2	.	TRBJ2-3	CASSPLSGGITDTQYF	TGTGCCAGCAGCCCGTTAAGCGGGGGGATCACAGATACGCAGTATTTT
TRBD1	TRBV7-2	.	TRBJ2-7	CASSVIRQGNEQYF	TGTGCCAGCAGCGTGATTAGACAGGGAAACGAGCAGTACTTC
.	TRBV16	.	TRBJ2-7	CASSQESYEQYF	TGTGCCAGCAGCCAAGAGTCCTACGAGCAGTACTTC
.	TRBV11-2	.	TRBJ2-2	CASSLGAGGRELFF	TGTGCCAGCAGCTTAGGTGCTGGGGGCCGGGAGCTGTTTTTT
TRBD2	TRBV7-2	once	TRBJ2-1	CASRASGGTYNEQFF	TGTGCCAGCAGAGCTAGCGGGGGAACCTACAATGAGCAGTTCTTC
.	TRBV21-1	few	TRBJ1-2	CASSRGGLLDYGYTF	TGTGCCAGCAGCCGGGGGGGGTTGTTGGACTATGGCTACACCTTC
TRBD2	TRBV2	.	TRBJ2-5	CASSEAAAGGGETQYF	TGTGCCAGCAGTGAAGCAGCAGCGGGAGGTGGGGAGACCCAGTACTTC
TRBD1	TRBV6-6	.	TRBJ1-2	CAGKTGERGYTF	TGTGCCGGAAAGACAGGGGAGCGGGGCTACACCTTC
TRBD1	TRBV6-2/TRBV6-3	.	TRBJ1-2	CASSYGQGASCTF	TGTGCCAGCAGTTACGGACAGGGGGCGAGCTGCACCTTC
.	TRBV6-5	.	TRBJ1-4	CASSYSKAGFSEKLFF	TGTGCCAGCAGTTACTCGAAGGCGGGGTTCTCCGAAAAACTGTTTTTT
TRBD1	TRBV11-2	.	TRBJ1-1	CASSRNRGNTEAFF	TGTGCCAGCAGCAGAAACAGGGGGAACACTGAAGCTTTCTTT
TRBD2	TRBV11-3	.	TRBJ2-5	CASSGGASGSRSETQYF	TGTGCCAGCAGCGGAGGGGCTAGCGGGAGTAGGTCGGAGACCCAGTACTTC
.	TRBV6-5	.	TRBJ1-2	CASSLSQGSHGYTF	TGTGCCAGCAGCCTCTCACAGGGATCCCATGGCTACACCTTC
.	TRBV19	.	TRBJ1-4	CASSPSRLLNEKLFF	TGTGCCAGTAGTCCGAGTCGTCTACTTAATGAAAAACTGTTTTTT
TRBD1	TRBV10-3	many	TRBJ2-1	CAIRTGVHNEQFF	TGTGCCATCAGAACAGGGGTCCACAATGAGCAGTTCTTC
.	TRBV14	.	TRBJ2-4	CASSQRHNPKNIQYF	TGTGCCAGCAGCCAAAGACACAATCCCAAAAACATTCAGTACTTC
TRBD1	TRBV7-6	.	TRBJ2-3	CASSMDRLSTDTQYF	TGTGCCAGCAGCATGGACAGGTTGAGCACAGATACGCAGTATTTT
.	TRBV27	.	TRBJ2-3	CASQKADTQYF	TGTGCCAGCCAAAAAGCTGATACGCAGTATTTT
.	TRBV19	few	TRBJ1-1	CASSEGYTEAFF	TGTGCCAGTAGCGAGGGATACACTGAAGCTTTCTTT
.	TRBV3-1/TRBV3-2	.	TRBJ1-4	CASSPSGEKLFF	TGTGCCAGCAGCCCTTCGGGTGAAAAACTGTTTTTT
.	TRBV7-9	.	TRBJ1-1	CASSFTGSGYGTEAFF	TGTGCCAGCAGCTTTACAGGGAGTGGGTACGGCACTGAAGCTTTCTTT
.	TRBV19	.	TRBJ2-1	CASSIWTGDNEQFF	TGTGCCAGTAGTATTTGGACGGGGGACAATGAGCAGTTCTTC
.	TRBV7-9	.	TRBJ2-5	CASSLGQAQYF	TGTGCCAGCAGCTTAGGACAGGCCCAGTACTTC
TRBD1	TRBV28	.	TRBJ2-5	CASHRGASKETQYF	TGTGCCAGCCACAGGGGGGCCTCCAAAGAGACCCAGTACTTC
TRBD1	TRBV29-1	.	TRBJ2-5	CSPGTGETQYF	TGCAGCCCAGGGACAGGGGAGACCCAGTACTTC
TRBD1	TRBV7-6	.	TRBJ2-7	CASSSPTGTGSYEQYF	TGTGCCAGCAGCTCCCCGACAGGGACGGGTTCCTACGAGCAGTACTTC
TRBD2	TRBV5-1	.	TRBJ2-1	CASSLVGGADNEQFF	TGCGCCAGCAGCTTGGTCGGGGGGGCCGACAATGAGCAGTTCTTC
TRBD2	TRBV9	.	TRBJ2-1	CASSSSGGLVEQFF	TGTGCCAGCAGCTCCAGCGGGGGCCTCGTCGAGCAGTTCTTC
TRBD1	TRBV12-5	.	TRBJ2-3	CASVPPGTGIDTQYF	TGTGCTAGTGTCCCGCCTGGGACAGGGATCGATACGCAGTATTTT
TRBD1	TRBV14	.	TRBJ2-2	CASSQGQGNTGELFF	TGTGCCAGCAGCCAAGGACAGGGTAACACCGGGGAGCTGTTTTTT
.	TRBV27	.	TRBJ1-1	CASSLTLGGNTEAFF	TGTGCCAGCAGTTTAACGTTGGGGGGTAACACTGAAGCTTTCTTT
.	TRBV5-1	.	TRBJ1-4	CASSRRTSTATNEKLFF	TGCGCCAGCAGCCGCCGGACAAGTACAGCAACTAATGAAAAACTGTTTTTT